This T cell receptor beta chain was sequenced during a study of T cell responses to AZD1222 COVID-19 vaccine. The wider study: Pooled samples include second doses given at about 4 or 12 weeks. Notes on the study in general: Spike-specific TCRs gained breadth and depth after people received two AZD1222 doses. Along spike, vaccine-associated CD4 TCRs were found throughout, with dominance at 160-218 and 743-854.

The table came from immunoSEQ multiplex PCR; TCRdb's copy has only in-frame clones and leaves some out. The data show more than 95,000 clones, with over 90% seen just once and 4.5% to 5% held by the top ten. A remark on this clone: Its antigen is not identified.

The CDR3 has 17 amino acids. CDR1 is MNHNS, CDR2 SASEGT, per germline. Trimming removed 2 bases from V and 10 bases from J, with 21 bases in between. The sequence derives from an adult in good health. J is TRBJ1-6 and V is TRBV6-1, with D perhaps TRBD1 (6 bases). The sequenced sample was peripheral blood, obtained on day 0 of AZD1222 vaccination. CDR3 in amino acids: CASSENRAPGERSPLHF. In nucleotides, the CDR3 is TGTGCCAGCAGTGAAAATCGAGCTCCAGGGGAGCGGTCACCCCTCCACTTT.